Listed below are T cell receptor beta chains from one sample, sequenced in a study of T cells in narcolepsy. The data were produced by immunoSEQ multiplex PCR, yet TCRdb's version contains in-frame clones alone and is incomplete. The sample includes 30,000 or so clones, 80% to 90% of them seen just once. Source material: CD45RA- memory CD4+ T cells from PBMCs. Source of these receptors: a human donor with narcolepsy. The conserved cysteine and the conserved F or W are not part of the CDR3 here. Fields, in order: J gene, V gene, CDR3 protein.

>TRBJ1-1|TRBV5-6
ASSLEVGEAF
>TRBJ2-7|TRBV13
ASSFLAGGTYEQY
>TRBJ1-1|TRBV5-1
ASSLTGGTEAF
>TRBJ1-1|TRBV5-4
ASSLVLTDNTEAF
>TRBJ1-1|TRBV21-1
ARPNPETQGRRIGTEAF
>TRBJ1-5|TRBV6-1
ASSADRDNQPQH
>TRBJ2-2|TRBV7-9
ASSLTPANTGELF
>TRBJ2-1|TRBV4-1
ASSRLLQSGTANYNEQF
>TRBJ2-1|TRBV6-5
ASSYSGRGWNEQF
>TRBJ1-1|TRBV28
ASSLSGGGTEAF
>TRBJ2-3|TRBV10-2
ASSVVFALTDTQY